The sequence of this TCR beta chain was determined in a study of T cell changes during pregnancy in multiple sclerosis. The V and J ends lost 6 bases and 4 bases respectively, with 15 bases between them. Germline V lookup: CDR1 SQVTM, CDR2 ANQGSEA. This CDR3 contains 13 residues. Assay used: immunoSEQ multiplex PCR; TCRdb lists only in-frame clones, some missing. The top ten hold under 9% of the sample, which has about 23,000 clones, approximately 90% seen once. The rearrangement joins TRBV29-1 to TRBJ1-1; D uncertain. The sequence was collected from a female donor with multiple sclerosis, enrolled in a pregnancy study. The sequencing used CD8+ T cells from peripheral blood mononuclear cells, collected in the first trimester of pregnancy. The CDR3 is CSVGLSEATEAFF. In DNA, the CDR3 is TGCAGCGTGGGTCTTTCGGAGGCCACTGAAGCTTTCTTT.